This T cell receptor beta chain was sequenced for a study of CXCR3-negative and CXCR3-positive naive CD8 T cells. 5' RACE with UMI labels generated the TRB cDNA libraries. TCRdb reprocessed the 5' RACE reads, keeping one entry per CDR3 protein, no DNA. The sample has approximately 49,000 distinct CDR3 sequences. The germline CDR1 and CDR2 sequences are DFQATT and SNEGSKA (reference sequence). The length of the CDR3 is 14 residues. The J gene is TRBJ2-7, the V gene TRBV20-1; the TRBD1 assignment by TCRdb is unverifiable without DNA. Specimen: memory CD8+ T cells from blood. The clonotype comes from a human donor in good health. Some clones in this sample may be carry-over from other donors' samples. This CDR3 is CSAAPTGTLNEQYF.